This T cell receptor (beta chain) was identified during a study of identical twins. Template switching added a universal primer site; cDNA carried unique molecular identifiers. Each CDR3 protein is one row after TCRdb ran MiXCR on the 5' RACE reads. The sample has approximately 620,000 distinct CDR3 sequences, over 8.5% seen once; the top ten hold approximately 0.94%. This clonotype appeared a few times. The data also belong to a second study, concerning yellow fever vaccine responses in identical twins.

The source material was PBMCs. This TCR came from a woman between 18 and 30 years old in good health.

The DNA for the CDR3 is TGTGCCAGCAGACTAGCGGGATATTGGGATACGCAGTATTTT. Its protein product is CASRLAGYWDTQYF. This rearrangement joins TRBV6-1 to TRBJ2-3, with TRBD2 matching 10 bases. There are 14 residues in the CDR3. Trimming removed 6 bases from V and 6 bases from J; junction bases left unmatched: 6. Germline CDR1 is MNHNS and CDR2 is SASEGT.